This T cell receptor (beta chain) was obtained from a study of regulatory T cells in long-lasting Graves disease. Regarding this clonotype: The junction does not match germline at one end; this may be a read error.

This CDR3 has 15 residues. Germline CDR1 is SGHTA and CDR2 is FQGNSA. Combining iRepertoire HTBI primers with Arm-PCR of CDR3 regions, the authors built TCR beta libraries. TCRdb re-analysed the multiplex PCR reads in MiXCR, keeping a single row per CDR3 protein. The table shows some 330,000 distinct CDR3 sequences, with around 11% occurring only once. As for time point: newly diagnosed GD, antithyroid drugs for less than 3 months. PBMC-extracted RNA yielded the TCR library. In addition, the sample was reused for a study of T cells in Graves' hyperthyroidism and ophthalmopathy. As that report states: HTBI primers were used for first-round RT-PCR of the TCR CDR3.

The sequence was obtained from a woman aged 18 to 35 with Graves disease. Sequencing was performed on peripheral blood mononuclear cells (PBMCs), taken at new diagnosis, from a patient treated with antithyroid drugs. This rearrangement joins TRBV7-2 to TRBJ2-2, with a weak D call TRBD1 (6 bases). The CDR3 sequence is CAGRRTGLNTGELFF. In DNA, the CDR3 is TGTGCCGGCAGGCGCACAGGGCTTAACACCGGGGAGCTGTTTTTT.